This T cell receptor beta chain was sequenced during a study of shared clonotypes between healthy human individuals. Study-level findings and limits: Among donors, clonotype sharing was expected to be affected by sequencing depth.

Of note for this clone: The antigen is unknown. This same CDR3 is encoded by further DNA sequences in the sample.

Within Nashville, Tennessee resided all donors, each a Caucasian adult. V lost 2 bases to trimming and J lost 5 bases, with 3 bases between them. This CDR3 has 11 residues. Per the germline V gene, CDR1 is ENHRY and CDR2 is SYGVKD. The sequencing of unsorted PBMC DNA took place on ten immunoSEQ deep assay plates. Libraries were prepared by immunoSEQ multiplex PCR; TCRdb keeps only in-frame clonotypes and omits some of them. This table has about 490,000 clones, around 85% appearing once. The sequenced sample consisted of PBMCs. This sequence originates from a woman between 40 and 50 years old in good health. Some clones in this sample may be carry-over from other donors' samples. The rearrangement joins TRBV10-3 to TRBJ2-5; D unresolved. CDR3 coding DNA: TGTGCCATCAGTGAGGGGGAGACCCAGTACTTC. It is translated as CAISEGETQYF.